This T cell receptor (beta chain) was identified in a study of identical twins. Germline CDR1 LGHDT, CDR2 YNNKEL (reference sequence). J lost 9 bases, V lost 5 bases, and 11 bases had no gene match. The CDR3 runs 15 residues. TCRdb itself ran the 5' RACE reads through MiXCR, one entry per CDR3 protein. The sample consists of over 600,000 distinct CDR3 sequences, 21% of them appearing once. In addition, the sample was reused for a study of T cells expressing NK-cell markers.

This sequence originates from a woman aged 18-29 years in good health. V usage is TRBV3-1 and J usage is TRBJ2-1; TRBD2 matches at 9 bases. The sequencing sample was made of PBMCs. CDR3 amino acids: CASSYLAGPRAEQFF. The CDR3 nucleotides are TGTGCCAGCAGCTACCTAGCGGGACCAAGAGCTGAGCAGTTCTTC.